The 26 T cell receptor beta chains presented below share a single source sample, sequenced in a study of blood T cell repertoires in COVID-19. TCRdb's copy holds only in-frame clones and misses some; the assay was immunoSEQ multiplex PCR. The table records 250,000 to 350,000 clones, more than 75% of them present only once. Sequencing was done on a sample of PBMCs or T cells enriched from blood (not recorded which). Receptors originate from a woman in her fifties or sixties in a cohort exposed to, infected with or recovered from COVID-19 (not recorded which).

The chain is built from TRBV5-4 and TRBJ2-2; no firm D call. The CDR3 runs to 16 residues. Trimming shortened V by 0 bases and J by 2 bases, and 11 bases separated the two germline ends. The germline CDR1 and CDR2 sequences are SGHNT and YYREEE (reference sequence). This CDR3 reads CASSLGVSPNTGELFF. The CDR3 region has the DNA TGTGCCAGCAGCTTGGGTGTTAGCCCCAACACCGGGGAGCTGTTTTTT.

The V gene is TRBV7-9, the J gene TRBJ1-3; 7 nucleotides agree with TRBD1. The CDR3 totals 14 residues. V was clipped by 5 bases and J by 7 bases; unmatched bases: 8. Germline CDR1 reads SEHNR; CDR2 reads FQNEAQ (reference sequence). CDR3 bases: TGTGCCAGCAGCCCTCAGGGGGTTAAGAACACCATATATTTT. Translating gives CASSPQGVKNTIYF.

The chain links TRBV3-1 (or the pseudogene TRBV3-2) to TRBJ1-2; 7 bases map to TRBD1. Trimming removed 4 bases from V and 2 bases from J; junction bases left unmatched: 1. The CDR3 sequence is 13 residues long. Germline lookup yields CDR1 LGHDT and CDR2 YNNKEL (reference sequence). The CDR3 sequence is CASSRGQNYGYTF. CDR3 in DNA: TGTGCCAGCAGCCGGGGACAGAACTATGGCTACACCTTC.

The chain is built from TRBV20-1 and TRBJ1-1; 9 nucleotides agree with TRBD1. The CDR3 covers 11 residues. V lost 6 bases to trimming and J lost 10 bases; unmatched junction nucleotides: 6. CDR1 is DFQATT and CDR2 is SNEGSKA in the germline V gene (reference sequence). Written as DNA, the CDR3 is TGCAGTGCGAGGACAGGGGTTATAGCTTTCTTT. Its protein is CSARTGVIAFF.

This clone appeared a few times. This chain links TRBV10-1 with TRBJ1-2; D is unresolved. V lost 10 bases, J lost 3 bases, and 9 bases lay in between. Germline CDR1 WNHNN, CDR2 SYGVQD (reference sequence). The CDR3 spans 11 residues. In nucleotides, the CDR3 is TGCGCCACACCCGGGGACTATGGCTACACCTTC. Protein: CATPGDYGYTF.

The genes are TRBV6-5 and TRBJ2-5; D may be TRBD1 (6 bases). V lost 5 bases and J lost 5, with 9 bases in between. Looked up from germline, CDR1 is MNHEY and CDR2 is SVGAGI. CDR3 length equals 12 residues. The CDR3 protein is CASSNRVETQYF. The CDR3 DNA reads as TGTGCCAGCAGTAACAGGGTCGAGACCCAGTACTTC.

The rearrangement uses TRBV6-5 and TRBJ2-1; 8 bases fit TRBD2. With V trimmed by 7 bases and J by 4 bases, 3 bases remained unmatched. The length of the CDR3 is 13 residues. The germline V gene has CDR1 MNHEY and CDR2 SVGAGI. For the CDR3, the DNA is TGTGCCAGCAAAGCGGGAGTATACAATGAGCAGTTCTTC. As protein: CASKAGVYNEQFF.

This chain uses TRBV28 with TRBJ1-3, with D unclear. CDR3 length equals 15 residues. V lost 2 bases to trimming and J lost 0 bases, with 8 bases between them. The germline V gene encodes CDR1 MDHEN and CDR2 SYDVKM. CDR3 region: CASSLAGSSGNTIYF. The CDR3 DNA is TGTGCCAGCAGTTTAGCGGGGAGCTCTGGAAACACCATATATTTT.

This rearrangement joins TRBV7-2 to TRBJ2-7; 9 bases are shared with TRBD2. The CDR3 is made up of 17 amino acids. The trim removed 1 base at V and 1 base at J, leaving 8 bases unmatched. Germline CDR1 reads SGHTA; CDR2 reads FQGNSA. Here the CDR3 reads CASSLVASGIGSYEQYF. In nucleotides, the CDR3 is TGTGCCAGCAGCTTAGTCGCTAGCGGGATAGGATCCTACGAGCAGTACTTC. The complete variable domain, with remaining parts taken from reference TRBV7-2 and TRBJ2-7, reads GAGVSQSPSNKVTEKGKDVELRCDPISGHTALYWYRQSLGQGLEFLIYFQGNSAPDKSGLPSDRFSAERTGGSVSTLTIQRTQQEDSAVYLCASSLVASGIGSYEQYFGPGTRLTVT.

CDR3 residues: CASSLGIWSPNYGYTF. Here the CDR3 DNA reads TGTGCCAGCAGCTTGGGGATATGGAGCCCTAACTATGGCTACACCTTC. The chain recombines TRBV5-4 with TRBJ1-2, with D hard to call. CDR3 length equals 16 residues. The V and J ends lost 0 bases and 0 bases respectively, with 12 bases between them. Germline values: CDR1 SGHNT, CDR2 YYREEE (reference sequence). The entire variable domain, with the rest obtained from reference TRBV5-4 and TRBJ1-2, is as follows: ETGVTQSPTHLIKTRGQQVTLRCSSQSGHNTVSWYQQALGQGPQFIFQYYREEENGRGNFPPRFSGLQFPNYSSELNVNALELDDSALYLCASSLGIWSPNYGYTFGSGTRLTVV.

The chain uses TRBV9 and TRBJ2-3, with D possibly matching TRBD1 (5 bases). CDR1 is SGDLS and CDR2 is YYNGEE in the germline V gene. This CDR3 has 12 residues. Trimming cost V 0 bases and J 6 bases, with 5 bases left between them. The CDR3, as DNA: TGTGCCAGCAGCGTAGAGGGGGATACGCAGTATTTT. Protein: CASSVEGDTQYF.

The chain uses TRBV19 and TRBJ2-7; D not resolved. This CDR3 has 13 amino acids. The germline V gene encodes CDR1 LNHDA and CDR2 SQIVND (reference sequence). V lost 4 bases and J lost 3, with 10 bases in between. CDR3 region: CASSTGLGYEQYF. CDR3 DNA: TGTGCCAGTAGTACCGGGTTGGGCTACGAGCAGTACTTC.

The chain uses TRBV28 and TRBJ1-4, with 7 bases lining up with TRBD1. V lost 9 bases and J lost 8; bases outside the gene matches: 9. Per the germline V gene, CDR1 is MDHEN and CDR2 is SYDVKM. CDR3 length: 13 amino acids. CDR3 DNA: TGTGCCAGTGGCGGGACAGAGGAGGAAAAACTGTTTTTT. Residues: CASGGTEEEKLFF.

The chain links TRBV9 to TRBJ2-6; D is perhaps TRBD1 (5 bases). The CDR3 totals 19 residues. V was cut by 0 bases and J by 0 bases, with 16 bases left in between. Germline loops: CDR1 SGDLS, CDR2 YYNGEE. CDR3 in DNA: TGTGCCAGCAGCGTAGCTACCGCAGGGTGGAGCTCTGGGGCCAACGTCCTGACTTTC. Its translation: CASSVATAGWSSGANVLTF.

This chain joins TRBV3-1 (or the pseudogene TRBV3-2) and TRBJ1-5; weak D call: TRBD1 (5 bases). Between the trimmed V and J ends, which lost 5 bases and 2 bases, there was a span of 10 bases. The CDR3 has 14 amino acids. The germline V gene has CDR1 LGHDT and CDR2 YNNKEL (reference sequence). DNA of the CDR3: TGTGCCAGCAGCTCGGGGGGAGGCAATCAGCCCCAGCATTTT. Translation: CASSSGGGNQPQHF.

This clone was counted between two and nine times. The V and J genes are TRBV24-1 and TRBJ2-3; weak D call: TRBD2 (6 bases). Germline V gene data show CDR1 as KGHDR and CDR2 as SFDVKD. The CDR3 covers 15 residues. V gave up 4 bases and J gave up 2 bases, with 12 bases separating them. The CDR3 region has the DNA TGTGCCACCAGTGACCGGGGACTTCCCACAGATACGCAGTATTTT. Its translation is CATSDRGLPTDTQYF.

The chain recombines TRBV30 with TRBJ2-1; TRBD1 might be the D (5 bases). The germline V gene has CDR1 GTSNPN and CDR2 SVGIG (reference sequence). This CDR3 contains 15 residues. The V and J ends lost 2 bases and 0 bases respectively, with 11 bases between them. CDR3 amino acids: CAWSKQVSSYNEQFF. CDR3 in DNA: TGTGCCTGGAGTAAACAGGTCAGCTCCTACAATGAGCAGTTCTTC.

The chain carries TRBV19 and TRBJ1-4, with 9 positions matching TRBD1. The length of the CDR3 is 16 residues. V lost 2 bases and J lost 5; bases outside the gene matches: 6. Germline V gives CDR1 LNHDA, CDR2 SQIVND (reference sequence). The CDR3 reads CASSITGGAGNEKLFF. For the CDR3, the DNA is TGTGCCAGTAGTATAACAGGGGGCGCAGGAAATGAAAAACTGTTTTTT.

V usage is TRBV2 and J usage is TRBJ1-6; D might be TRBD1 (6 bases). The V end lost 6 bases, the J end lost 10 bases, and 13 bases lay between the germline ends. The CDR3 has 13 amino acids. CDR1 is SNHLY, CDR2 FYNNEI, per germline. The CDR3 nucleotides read TGTGCCAGCAGATACAGGGTTGAATCACCCCTCCACTTT. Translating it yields CASRYRVESPLHF.

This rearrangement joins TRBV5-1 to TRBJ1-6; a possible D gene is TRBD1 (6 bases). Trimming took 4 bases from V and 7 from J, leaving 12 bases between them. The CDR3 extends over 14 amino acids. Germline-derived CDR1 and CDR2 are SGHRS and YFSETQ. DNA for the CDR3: TGCGCCAGCAGCGTGGACAGTACGAATTCACCCCTCCACTTT. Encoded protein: CASSVDSTNSPLHF.

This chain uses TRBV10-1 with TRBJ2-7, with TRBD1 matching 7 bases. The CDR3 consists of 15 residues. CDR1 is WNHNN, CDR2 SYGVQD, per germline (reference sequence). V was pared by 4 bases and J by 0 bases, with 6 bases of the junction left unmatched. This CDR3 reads CASSAHRGYSYEQYF. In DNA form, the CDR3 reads TGCGCCAGCAGTGCGCACAGGGGATACTCCTACGAGCAGTACTTC.

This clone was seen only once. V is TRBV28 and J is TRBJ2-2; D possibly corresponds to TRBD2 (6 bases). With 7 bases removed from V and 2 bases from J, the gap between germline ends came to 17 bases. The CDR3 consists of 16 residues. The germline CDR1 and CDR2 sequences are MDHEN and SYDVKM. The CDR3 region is CASNSPRESNTGELFF. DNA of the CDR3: TGTGCCAGCAATTCCCCCCGGGAGTCAAACACCGGGGAGCTGTTTTTT.

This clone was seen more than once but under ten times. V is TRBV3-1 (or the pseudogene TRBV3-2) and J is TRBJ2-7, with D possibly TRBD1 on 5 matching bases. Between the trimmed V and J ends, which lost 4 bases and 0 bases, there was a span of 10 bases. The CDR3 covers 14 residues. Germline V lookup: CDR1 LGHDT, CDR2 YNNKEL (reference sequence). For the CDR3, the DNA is TGTGCCAGCAGCCGGGGCCTTTCCTCCTACGAGCAGTACTTC. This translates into CASSRGLSSYEQYF.

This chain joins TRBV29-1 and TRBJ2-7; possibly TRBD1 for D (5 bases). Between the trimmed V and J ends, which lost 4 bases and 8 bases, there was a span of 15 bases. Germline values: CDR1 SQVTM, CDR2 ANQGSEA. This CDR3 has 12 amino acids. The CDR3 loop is CSVAASGLQQYF. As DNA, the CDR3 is TGCAGCGTTGCGGCTTCAGGGTTACAGCAGTACTTC.

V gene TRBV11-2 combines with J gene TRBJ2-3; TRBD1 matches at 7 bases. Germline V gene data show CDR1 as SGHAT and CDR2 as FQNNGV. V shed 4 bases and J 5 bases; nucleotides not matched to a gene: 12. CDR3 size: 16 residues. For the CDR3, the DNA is TGTGCCAGCAGCTCGGTCGGGACAGTGCAGGGAGATACGCAGTATTTT. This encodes CASSSVGTVQGDTQYF.

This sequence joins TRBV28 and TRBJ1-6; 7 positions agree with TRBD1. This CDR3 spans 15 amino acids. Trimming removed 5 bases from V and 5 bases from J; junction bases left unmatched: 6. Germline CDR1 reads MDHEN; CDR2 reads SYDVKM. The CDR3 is CASSPRQGNNSPLHF. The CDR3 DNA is TGTGCCAGCAGTCCGCGACAGGGCAATAATTCACCCCTCCACTTT.